This TCR beta chain was sequenced for a study of OX40 agonist ivuxolimab in advanced cancers. The study's findings and limits: Circulating CD4+ and CD8+ T cells showed clonal expansion by week 6 at 0.1 to 3.0 mg/kg.

As for this clone: The antigen is not known.

Germline lookup yields CDR1 MNHEY and CDR2 SMNVEV (reference sequence). The CDR3 is 16 residues long. Trimming removed 2 bases from V and 5 bases from J, with 19 bases in between. TCRdb keeps only in-frame clones here, not all; method: immunoSEQ multiplex PCR. The sample consists of under 55,000 clones, 70% to 90% of them appearing once. The V call is TRBV27, the J call TRBJ2-7; no definite D call. The source material was CD4+ or CD8+ T cells sorted from blood, sampled in a trial of the OX40 agonist ivuxolimab. This TCR derives from an adult with an advanced solid tumor such as melanoma, head and neck, liver or kidney cancer. CDR3 in DNA: TGTGCCAGCAGTTTAGACCCAGGAAGGGTGCTTAACGAGCAGTACTTC. It codes for CASSLDPGRVLNEQYF.